Reported below is one T cell receptor beta chain. The method was immunoSEQ multiplex PCR; TCRdb's version includes in-frame clones alone and lacks a portion of them. The table records approximately 300,000 clones, over 75% of them present only once. These data originate in a study of blood T cell repertoires in COVID-19. Between the trimmed V and J ends, which lost 4 bases and 8 bases, there was a span of 18 bases. Looked up from germline, CDR1 is SGDLS and CDR2 is YYNGEE. The CDR3 covers 15 residues. V gene TRBV9 combines with J gene TRBJ1-4; perhaps TRBD1 as D (5 bases). Input material: peripheral blood. This sequence was found in a woman in her twenties or thirties with COVID-19, enrolled during active disease. The CDR3 bases are TGTGCCAGCAGCCAGGTGGCCACCGGGGGGGAAAAACTGTTTTTT. Its protein is CASSQVATGGEKLFF.